This TCR beta chain originates from a study of T cell repertoires in cytomegalovirus infection. For the study at large: Both a matching HLA type and CMV infection were indicated by public TCR beta signatures.

Study conclusions and caveats: Adding up the frequency of public TCR beta families identified people who carried CMV plus the relevant HLA. In two of eight donors, the top clonotype was HLA-C-restricted CMV-specific.

This clonotype was observed at least ten times. Its antigen remains unknown. TCRdb itself ran the reads through MiXCR, one entry per CDR3 protein. The repertoire holds roughly 320,000 distinct CDR3 sequences, roughly a tenth seen once, with more than 2.5% in the top ten. Germline CDR1 reads LNHDA; CDR2 reads SQIVND (reference sequence). Germline trimming cut 6 bases from V and 4 bases from J; bases unmatched to any gene: 8. The CDR3 loop spans 15 amino acids. This rearrangement joins TRBV19 to TRBJ2-2, with 7 positions matching TRBD1. This TCR came from a human donor in good health (CMV status not recorded). Some clones in this sample may be carry-over from other donors' samples. Sequences were obtained from PBMCs. This CDR3 is CASSGQVELTGELFF. The DNA for the CDR3 is TGTGCCAGTAGCGGACAGGTGGAGCTCACCGGGGAGCTGTTTTTT.